The clone carrying this TCR beta chain was counted a single time. The repertoire was sequenced with immunoSEQ multiplex PCR; TCRdb's copy has only in-frame clones and lacks some. This repertoire shows 69,000 or so clones, roughly 92% found once; its top ten account for 2%. The J segment lost 6 bases and the V segment lost 0 bases, leaving 12 bases of the junction unmatched. CDR3 length: 18 amino acids. In germline, CDR1 is KGHSY, CDR2 FQNENV. These data are taken from a study of T cell changes during pregnancy in multiple sclerosis. V is TRBV16 and J is TRBJ1-5; 9 bases match TRBD1. The source of this sequence is a female donor in good health, enrolled as a control in a pregnancy study. The input for sequencing was peripheral blood, taken in the third trimester of pregnancy. This CDR3 reads CASSQSGTGTGFSQPQHF. The DNA for the CDR3 is TGTGCCAGCAGCCAATCAGGTACGGGGACAGGGTTCAGTCAGCCCCAGCATTTT.